The source of this TCR beta chain is a study of cytomegalovirus exposure and HLA in healthy donors. Both 60 Vbeta primers and 13 Jbeta primers went into the PCR. Only in-frame clones appear in the TCRdb table, and some are missing; sequencing was by immunoSEQ multiplex PCR. The table shows over 200,000 clones, with approximately 84% occurring only once. This CDR3 has 16 amino acids. V was pared by 4 bases and J by 5 bases, with 13 bases of the junction left unmatched. Germline CDR1 PRHDT, CDR2 FYEKMQ (reference sequence). Study observations and caveats: Most subjects had HLA-A and HLA-B alleles reportedly predicted accurately by TCR beta sequences. A missense DCLRE1C variant was associated with V- and J-gene trimming of TCR beta chains in a later analysis, and an independent cohort replicated the association. In a later analysis, across HLA loci, associated TCR counts were highest for DRB1, lowest for HLA-C. In a later analysis, at a false discovery rate of 0.05, approximately 16,000 TCR beta sequences were associated with HLA alleles.

A note on this clone: Its specificity is not known.

The J gene is TRBJ2-7, the V gene TRBV13, with TRBD1 identical over 8 bases. This clonotype was obtained from a woman between 40 and 50 years old in good health and CMV-seronegative. Sequenced sample: PBMCs. The CDR3 bases are TGTGCCAGCAGCTCAGCAGGGGGCAAATTTAGCGACGAGCAGTACTTC. Residues: CASSSAGGKFSDEQYF.